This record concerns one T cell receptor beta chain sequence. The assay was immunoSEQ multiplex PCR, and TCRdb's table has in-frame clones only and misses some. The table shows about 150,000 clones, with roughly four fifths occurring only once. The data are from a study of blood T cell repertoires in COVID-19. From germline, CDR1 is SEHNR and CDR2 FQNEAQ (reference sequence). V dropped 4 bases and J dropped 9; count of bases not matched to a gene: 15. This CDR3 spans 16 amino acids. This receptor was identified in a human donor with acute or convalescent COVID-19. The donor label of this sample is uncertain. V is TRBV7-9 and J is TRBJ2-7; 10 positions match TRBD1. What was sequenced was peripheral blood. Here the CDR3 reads CASSSKTGTGEYRQYF. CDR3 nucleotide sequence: TGTGCCAGCAGCTCTAAGACCGGGACAGGGGAGTACAGGCAGTACTTC.